What follows is one TCR beta chain and its context. Its antigen is not identified. Blood PBMC samples: pre-vaccination, two weeks post third vaccination, and at tumor progression. This entry belongs to a study of glioma-infiltrating T cells after dendritic cell vaccination. Study context: Patients had newly diagnosed or recurrent glioblastoma and received dendritic cell vaccines. Dendritic cells derived from monocytes and pulsed with autologous tumor lysate formed the vaccine. General observations from the study: Few patients contributed both blood and tumor specimens.

Here immunoSEQ multiplex PCR was the method, and the copy in TCRdb shows in-frame clones only, minus some. In the table there are around 100,000 clones, roughly four fifths of which are singletons. Trimming removed 7 bases from V and 7 bases from J, with 16 bases in between. The CDR3 length is 13 residues. CDR1 and CDR2 from the germline V gene are SQVTM and ANQGSEA. The sample here was blood, taken before dendritic cell vaccination. This chain uses TRBV29-1 with TRBJ1-4, with D tentatively TRBD1 (5 bases). The source is a human donor with glioblastoma. CDR3 in amino acids: CSASAGRSEKLFF. In DNA form, the CDR3 reads TGCAGCGCCTCCGCAGGGCGAAGTGAAAAACTGTTTTTT.